In this sample, the clone carrying this T cell receptor (beta chain) turned up a few times. As yet, its antigen is unknown. This sample was taken from a study of CD8 T cells in ankylosing spondylitis. The V gene's germline CDR1 is MNHEY and CDR2 SVGAGI. The CDR3 contains 14 residues. Deletions cut 2 bases from V and 2 bases from J, with 9 bases between. Making use of molecular barcodes, quantitative 5'-RACE generated TCR beta libraries. TCRdb re-called the 5' RACE reads through MiXCR, storing one row per CDR3 protein. The table records nearly 250,000 distinct CDR3 sequences, 32% of them present only once. Study-wide results and limits: CD8+ disease-linked clones were present at relatively low frequencies in blood. Ankylosing spondylitis blood appeared to carry a characteristic TCR beta motif of several highly homologous variants.

Sequencing was carried out using blood, either unsorted or a sorted T cell fraction (not recorded which). The source of this sequence is a male donor with ankylosing spondylitis or in good health (not recorded which). V usage is TRBV6-5 and J usage is TRBJ1-1; no clear D. This chain's CDR3 is CASSYSSANTEAFF. CDR3 nucleotide sequence: TGTGCCAGCAGTTACAGTAGTGCCAACACTGAAGCTTTCTTT.